This TCR beta chain was observed in a study of CD8 T cells in ankylosing spondylitis (TCRdb year 2017). Study-wide context: The study profiled T cell receptor beta repertoires in healthy donors and ankylosing spondylitis patients to find disease-linked TCR variants. Peripheral blood samples were taken, and synovial fluid was additionally collected from ankylosing spondylitis patients. The full study cohort comprised 25 ankylosing spondylitis patients and approximately 100 healthy donors.

TCRdb names Illumina HiSeq 2500 as the instrument used. TCR beta libraries were prepared by quantitative 5'-RACE with molecular barcodes. As for the authors' bioinformatics: Disease-linked TCR variants were identified with a new computational method built on a probabilistic model of VDJ rearrangement. TCRdb reprocessing: public reads trimmed at Q25 with fastp, clones called with MiXCR, in-frame beta chains kept. Each entry merges the rows of one CDR3 protein and shows their most common DNA and genes. TCRdb's processing, not the authors' own work, is the source of the V and J calls. For this sample there are under 850,000 distinct CDR3 sequences; 15% to 20% appear just once. Roughly a fifth of the sample is taken by the ten largest. With regard to this clonotype: This receptor's antigen is unknown. Base qualities are not recorded, but no much larger clone differs from it by a single base.

Based on the germline V gene, the CDR1 and CDR2 sequences are SGHAT and FQNNGV. V is cut by 1 base and J by 0 bases, and the space between the germline ends is 9 bases. The CDR3 covers 15 residues, taking in both the cysteine and the phenylalanine. This entry keeps only the CDR3 DNA: 45 bases, framed from base 1. General conclusions and limits of the study: The disease-linked clones were reported to be significantly enriched in matched synovial fluid samples from ankylosing spondylitis patients. A TCR beta motif of several highly homologous amino acid variants appeared characteristic of blood from ankylosing spondylitis patients. The disease-linked clones showed a CD8+ phenotype and occurred at relatively low frequencies in peripheral blood. Some of the motif variants had been reported before in the synovial fluid and blood of reactive arthritis patients, a finding that suggests common disease-initiation mechanisms.

In this chain, TRBV11-2 is recombined with TRBJ1-2, with the D gene not confidently named. This receptor was obtained from a male donor with ankylosing spondylitis. The sequenced material came from blood, either unsorted or a sorted T cell fraction (not recorded which). DNA sequence: TGTGCCAGCAGCTTAGGTCCTCCAACTAACTATGGCTACACCTTC. Its protein reads: CASSLGPPTNYGYTF.